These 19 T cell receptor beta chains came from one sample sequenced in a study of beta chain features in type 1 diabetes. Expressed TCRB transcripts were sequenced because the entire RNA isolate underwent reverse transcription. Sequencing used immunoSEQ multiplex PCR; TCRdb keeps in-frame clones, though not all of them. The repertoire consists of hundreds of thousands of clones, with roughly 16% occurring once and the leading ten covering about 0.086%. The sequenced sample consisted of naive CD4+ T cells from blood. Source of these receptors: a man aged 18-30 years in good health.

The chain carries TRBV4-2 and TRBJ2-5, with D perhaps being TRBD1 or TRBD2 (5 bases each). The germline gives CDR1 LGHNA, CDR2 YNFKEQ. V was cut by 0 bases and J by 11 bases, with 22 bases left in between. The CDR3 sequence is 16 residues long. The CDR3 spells CASSQDRARVPGEQYF. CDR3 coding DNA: TGTGCCAGCAGCCAAGACAGGGCTAGGGTACCCGGGGAGCAGTACTTC.

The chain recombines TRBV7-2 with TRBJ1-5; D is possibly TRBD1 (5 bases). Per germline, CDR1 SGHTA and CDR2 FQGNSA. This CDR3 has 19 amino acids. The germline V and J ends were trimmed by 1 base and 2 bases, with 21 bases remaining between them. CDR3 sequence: CASSLVGGFGAKGNQPQHF. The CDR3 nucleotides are TGTGCCAGCAGCTTAGTGGGCGGATTCGGGGCTAAGGGCAATCAGCCCCAGCATTTT. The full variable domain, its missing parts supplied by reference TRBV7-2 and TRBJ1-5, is GAGVSQSPSNKVTEKGKDVELRCDPISGHTALYWYRQSLGQGLEFLIYFQGNSAPDKSGLPSDRFSAERTGGSVSTLTIQRTQQEDSAVYLCASSLVGGFGAKGNQPQHFGDGTRLSIL.

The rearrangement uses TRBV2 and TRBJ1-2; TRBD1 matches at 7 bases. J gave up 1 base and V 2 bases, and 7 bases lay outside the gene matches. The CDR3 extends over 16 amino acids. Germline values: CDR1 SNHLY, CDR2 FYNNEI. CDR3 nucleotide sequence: TGTGCCAGCAGTGAAATACCGGGACAGATTAACTATGGCTACACCTTC. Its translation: CASSEIPGQINYGYTF. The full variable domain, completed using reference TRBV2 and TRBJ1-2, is EPEVTQTPSHQVTQMGQEVILRCVPISNHLYFYWYRQILGQKVEFLVSFYNNEISEKSEIFDDQFSVERPDGSNFTLKIRSTKLEDSAMYFCASSEIPGQINYGYTFGSGTRLTVV.

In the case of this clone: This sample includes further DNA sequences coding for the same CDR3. Here the CDR3 reads CASSQDGYGYTF. The CDR3 DNA sequence: TGTGCCAGCAGCCAAGACGGTTATGGCTACACCTTC. The chain uses TRBV14 and TRBJ1-2; D gene ambiguous. The V gene lost 0 bases and the J gene lost 5 bases, with 4 bases spanning the gap. Germline V gene lookup returns CDR1 SGHDN and CDR2 FVKESK. The length of the CDR3 is 12 residues.

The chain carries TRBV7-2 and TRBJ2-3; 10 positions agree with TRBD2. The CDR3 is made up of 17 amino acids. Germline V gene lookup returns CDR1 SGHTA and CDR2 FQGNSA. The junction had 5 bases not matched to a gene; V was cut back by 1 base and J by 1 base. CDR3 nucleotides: TGTGCCAGCAGCTTAGGCGCTAGCGGGAGCGGCACAGATACGCAGTATTTT. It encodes CASSLGASGSGTDTQYF.

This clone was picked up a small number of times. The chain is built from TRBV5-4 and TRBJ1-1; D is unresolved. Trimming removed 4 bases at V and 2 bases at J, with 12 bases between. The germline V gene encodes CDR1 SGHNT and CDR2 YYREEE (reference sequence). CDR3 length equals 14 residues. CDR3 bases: TGTGCCAGCAGCCCTGTGGAAGTAAACACTGAAGCTTTCTTT. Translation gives CASSPVEVNTEAFF.

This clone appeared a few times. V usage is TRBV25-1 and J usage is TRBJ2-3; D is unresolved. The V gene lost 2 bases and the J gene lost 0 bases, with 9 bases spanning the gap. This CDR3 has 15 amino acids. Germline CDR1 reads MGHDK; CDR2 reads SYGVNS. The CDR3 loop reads CASSEVGPSTDTQYF. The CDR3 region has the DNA TGTGCCAGCAGTGAAGTCGGCCCTAGCACAGATACGCAGTATTTT. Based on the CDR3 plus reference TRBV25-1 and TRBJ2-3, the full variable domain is EADIYQTPRYLVIGTGKKITLECSQTMGHDKMYWYQQDPGMELHLIHYSYGVNSTEKGDLSSESTVSRIRTEHFPLTLESARPSHTSQYLCASSEVGPSTDTQYFGPGTRLTVL.

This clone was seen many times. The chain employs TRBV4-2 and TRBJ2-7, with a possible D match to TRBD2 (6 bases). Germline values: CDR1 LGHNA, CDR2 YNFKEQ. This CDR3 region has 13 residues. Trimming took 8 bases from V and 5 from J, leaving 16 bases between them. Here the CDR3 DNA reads TGTGCCAGCTGCCGGGACTGGGGCCACGAGCAGTACTTC. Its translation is CASCRDWGHEQYF.

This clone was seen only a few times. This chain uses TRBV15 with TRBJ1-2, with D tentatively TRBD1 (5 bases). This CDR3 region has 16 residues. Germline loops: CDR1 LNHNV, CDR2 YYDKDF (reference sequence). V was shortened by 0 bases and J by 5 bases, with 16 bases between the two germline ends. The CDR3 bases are TGTGCCACCAGCAGAGATAAAACTTGGCAGGGATATGGCTACACCTTC. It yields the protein CATSRDKTWQGYGYTF.

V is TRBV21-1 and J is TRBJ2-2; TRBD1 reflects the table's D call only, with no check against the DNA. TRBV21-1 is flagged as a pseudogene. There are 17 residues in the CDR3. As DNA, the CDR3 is TGTGCCAGCAGCAAAGCGCTAGGGGTTTCGAACACCGGGGAGCTGTTTTTT. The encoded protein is CASSKALGVSNTGELFF.

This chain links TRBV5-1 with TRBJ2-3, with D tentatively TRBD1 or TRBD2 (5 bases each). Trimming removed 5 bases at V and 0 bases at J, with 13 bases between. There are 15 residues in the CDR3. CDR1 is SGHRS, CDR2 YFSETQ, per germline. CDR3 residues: CASRSGTQSTDTQYF. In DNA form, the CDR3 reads TGCGCCAGCAGATCCGGGACCCAGAGCACAGATACGCAGTATTTT.

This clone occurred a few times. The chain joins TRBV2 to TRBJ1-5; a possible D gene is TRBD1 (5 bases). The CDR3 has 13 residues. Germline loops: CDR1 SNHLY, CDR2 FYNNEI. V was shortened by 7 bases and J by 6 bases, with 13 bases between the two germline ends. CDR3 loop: CASTGPSFQPQHF. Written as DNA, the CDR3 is TGTGCCAGCACGGGGCCGAGTTTTCAGCCCCAGCATTTT.

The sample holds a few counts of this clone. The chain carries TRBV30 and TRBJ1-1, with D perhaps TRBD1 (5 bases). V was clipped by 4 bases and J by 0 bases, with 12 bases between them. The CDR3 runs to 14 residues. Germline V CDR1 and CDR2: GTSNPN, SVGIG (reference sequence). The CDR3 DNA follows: TGTGCCTGGACTAGGGACGGACTGAACACTGAAGCTTTCTTT. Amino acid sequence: CAWTRDGLNTEAFF.

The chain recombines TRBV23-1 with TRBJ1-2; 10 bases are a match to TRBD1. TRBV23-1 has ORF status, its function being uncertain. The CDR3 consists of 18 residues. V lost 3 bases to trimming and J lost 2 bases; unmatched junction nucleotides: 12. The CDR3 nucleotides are TGCGCCAGCAGTCAGGGGGAGGGGACAGGGGTAATAAACTATGGCTACACCTTC. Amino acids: CASSQGEGTGVINYGYTF.

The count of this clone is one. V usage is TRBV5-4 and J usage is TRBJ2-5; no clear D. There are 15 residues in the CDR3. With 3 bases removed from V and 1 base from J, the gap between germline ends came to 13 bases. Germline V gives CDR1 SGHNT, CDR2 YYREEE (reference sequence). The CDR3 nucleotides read TGTGCCAGCAGCTCGACGACCCAACTCCAAGAGACCCAGTACTTC. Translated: CASSSTTQLQETQYF.

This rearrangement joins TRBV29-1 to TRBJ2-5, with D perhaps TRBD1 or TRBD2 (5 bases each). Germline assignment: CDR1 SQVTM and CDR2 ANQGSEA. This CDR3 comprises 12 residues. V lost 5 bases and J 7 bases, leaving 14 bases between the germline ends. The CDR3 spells CSVKGPGGTQYF. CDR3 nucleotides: TGCAGCGTTAAGGGACCTGGCGGGACCCAGTACTTC.

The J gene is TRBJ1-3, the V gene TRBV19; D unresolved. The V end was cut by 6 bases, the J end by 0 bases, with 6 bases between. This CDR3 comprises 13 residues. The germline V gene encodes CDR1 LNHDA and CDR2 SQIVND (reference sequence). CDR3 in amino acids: CASRPNSGNTIYF. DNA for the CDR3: TGTGCCAGTAGACCTAACTCTGGAAACACCATATATTTT.

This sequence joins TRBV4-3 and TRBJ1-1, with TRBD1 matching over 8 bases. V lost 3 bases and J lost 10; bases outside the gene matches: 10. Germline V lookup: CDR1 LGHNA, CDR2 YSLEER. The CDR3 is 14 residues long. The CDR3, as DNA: TGCGCCAGCAGCCACCCGGACAGGGCGTCCACAGCTTTCTTT. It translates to CASSHPDRASTAFF.

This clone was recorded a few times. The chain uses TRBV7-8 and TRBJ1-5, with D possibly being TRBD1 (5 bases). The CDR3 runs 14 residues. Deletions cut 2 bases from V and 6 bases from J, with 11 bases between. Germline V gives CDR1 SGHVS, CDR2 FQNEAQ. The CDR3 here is CASSLRGVPQPQHF. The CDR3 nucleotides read TGTGCCAGCAGCTTAAGAGGGGTCCCTCAGCCCCAGCATTTT.